The 15 T cell receptor beta chains below all came from one sample that was sequenced in a study of blood T cell repertoires in COVID-19. Assay: immunoSEQ multiplex PCR; the TCRdb copy retains only in-frame clones and omits some. This table holds about 64,000 clones, 82% found once. The sequencing input was peripheral blood. Source of these receptors: a human donor in a cohort sampled during active COVID-19.

The count of this clone is one. In DNA form, the CDR3 reads TGTGCCAGCAAGGGACTACTGATAGCCAAAAACATTCAGTACTTC. Encoded protein: CASKGLLIAKNIQYF. The chain combines TRBV28 with TRBJ2-4; 7 positions agree with TRBD2. CDR3 length equals 15 residues. Germline-derived CDR1 and CDR2 are MDHEN and SYDVKM. The V segment lost 7 bases and the J segment 0 bases; nucleotides outside the gene matches: 6.

This chain links TRBV4-1 with TRBJ2-3, with TRBD1 as a possible D gene (6 bases). The CDR3 has 17 amino acids. In germline, CDR1 is MGHRA, CDR2 YSYEKL. V lost 0 bases to trimming and J lost 2 bases, with 15 bases between them. CDR3 in amino acids: CASSQDLSQGSTDTQYF. In DNA form, the CDR3 reads TGCGCCAGCAGCCAAGACCTAAGTCAGGGGTCCACAGATACGCAGTATTTT.

The chain uses TRBV6-5 and TRBJ1-5, with D perhaps TRBD1 (6 bases). Germline values: CDR1 MNHEY, CDR2 SVGAGI. The CDR3 spans 13 residues. Trimming pared 7 bases from V and 4 bases from J, leaving 11 bases between. The CDR3 nucleotides read TGTGCCAGCAAGCAGGGGAAAAATCAGCCCCAGCATTTT. Protein sequence: CASKQGKNQPQHF.

This rearrangement joins TRBV3-1 (or the pseudogene TRBV3-2) to TRBJ1-1; 10 nucleotides agree with TRBD1. CDR3 length: 13 amino acids. From germline, CDR1 is LGHDT and CDR2 YNNKEL (reference sequence). With V trimmed by 3 bases and J by 6 bases, 1 base remained unmatched. This CDR3 is CASSQDRGSEAFF. DNA for the CDR3: TGTGCCAGCAGCCAGGACAGGGGGTCTGAAGCTTTCTTT.

This clone was found a few times. V usage is TRBV19 and J usage is TRBJ1-6; D perhaps matches TRBD1 (5 bases). Trimming left V 3 bases short and J 10 bases short, with 13 bases between. The germline V gene encodes CDR1 LNHDA and CDR2 SQIVND (reference sequence). The CDR3 is made up of 14 amino acids. Here the CDR3 reads CASSIREGRSPLHF. CDR3 nucleotide sequence: TGTGCCAGTAGTATTAGGGAGGGGCGGTCACCCCTCCACTTT.

V is TRBV6-1 and J is TRBJ1-2, with D maybe TRBD1 (6 bases). The CDR3 is 16 residues long. V was shortened by 2 bases and J by 2 bases, with 15 bases between the two germline ends. Germline V lookup: CDR1 MNHNS, CDR2 SASEGT. The CDR3 bases are TGTGCCAGCAGTGAAAACCCGGGACATCGGAACTATGGCTACACCTTC. This encodes CASSENPGHRNYGYTF.

The chain links TRBV7-2 to TRBJ2-3; 16 bases are shared with TRBD2. The CDR3 extends over 17 amino acids. Germline CDR1 SGHTA, CDR2 FQGNSA. The J segment lost 11 bases and the V segment lost 5 bases, leaving 13 bases of the junction unmatched. The DNA of the CDR3 is TGTGCCAGCAGCATTCCCGGGACTAGCGGGGGGGGCCCGGGGCAGTATTTT. It translates to CASSIPGTSGGGPGQYF.

The V call is TRBV29-1, the J call TRBJ1-1; D possibly corresponds to TRBD1 (5 bases). The CDR3 covers 13 residues. Germline V gene sequence: CDR1 SQVTM, CDR2 ANQGSEA. Trimming removed 5 bases from V and 0 bases from J, with 10 bases in between. CDR3: CSVSRGMNTEAFF. The DNA of the CDR3 is TGCAGCGTTAGTAGGGGTATGAACACTGAAGCTTTCTTT.

The chain joins TRBV5-1 to TRBJ1-1; 11 bases match TRBD1. CDR3 length: 15 amino acids. CDR1 and CDR2 (germline): SGHRS, YFSETQ. With 3 bases clipped from V and 1 base from J, the junction kept 2 bases outside the gene matches. The CDR3 coding sequence is TGCGCCAGCAGCTACGGACAGGGGGCGAACACTGAAGCTTTCTTT. Encoded protein: CASSYGQGANTEAFF. Using reference TRBV5-1 and TRBJ1-1 for the parts outside the CDR3, the full variable domain is KAGVTQTPRYLIKTRGQQVTLSCSPISGHRSVSWYQQTPGQGLQFLFEYFSETQRNKGNFPGRFSGRQFSNSRSEMNVSTLELGDSALYLCASSYGQGANTEAFFGQGTRLTVV.

The sample holds one count of this clone. The V gene is TRBV28, the J gene TRBJ1-3; TRBD1 is a possible D gene (5 bases). The CDR3 is 16 amino acids. The germline V gene has CDR1 MDHEN and CDR2 SYDVKM. V was shortened by 8 bases and J by 4 bases, with 21 bases between the two germline ends. The CDR3 here is CASWGLGGSRGNTIYF. CDR3 coding DNA: TGTGCCAGCTGGGGACTCGGGGGTTCCCGCGGAAACACCATATATTTT.

This chain joins TRBV7-9 and TRBJ1-1; a weak D match, TRBD1 (5 bases). This CDR3 contains 13 residues. V was trimmed by 3 bases and J by 5 bases, leaving 10 bases between them. Germline V gene sequence: CDR1 SEHNR, CDR2 FQNEAQ (reference sequence). The CDR3 sequence is CASSFGEGTEAFF. As DNA, the CDR3 is TGTGCCAGCAGCTTCGGGGAGGGGACTGAAGCTTTCTTT. Full variable domain (missing parts from reference TRBV7-9 and TRBJ1-1): DTGVSQNPRHKITKRGQNVTFRCDPISEHNRLYWYRQTLGQGPEFLTYFQNEAQLEKSRLLSDRFSAERPKGSFSTLEIQRTEQGDSAMYLCASSFGEGTEAFFGQGTRLTVV.

The chain couples TRBV6-5 to TRBJ2-1; D possibly corresponds to TRBD1 (5 bases). Germline-derived CDR1 and CDR2 are MNHEY and SVGAGI. Trimming cost V 1 base and J 8 bases, with 12 bases left between them. The CDR3 has 14 amino acids. CDR3 DNA sequence: TGTGCCAGCAGTTACTGGCAGGGTGGCGATGAGCAGTTCTTC. This codes for CASSYWQGGDEQFF.

This chain links TRBV21-1 with TRBJ1-1. TRBV21-1 counts as a pseudogene. The CDR3 runs 16 residues. CDR3: CASPLRKLSVNTEAFF. In nucleotides, the CDR3 is TGTGCCAGCCCCCTAAGGAAATTAAGCGTGAACACTGAAGCTTTCTTT.

V usage is TRBV7-9 and J usage is TRBJ2-3; D uncertain. Trimming removed 1 base from V and 1 base from J, with 12 bases in between. Germline assignment: CDR1 SEHNR and CDR2 FQNEAQ (reference sequence). The CDR3 totals 16 residues. The CDR3 is CASSLDSSYRTDTQYF. The CDR3 bases are TGTGCCAGCAGCTTAGACTCTTCCTACCGCACAGATACGCAGTATTTT.

The chain carries TRBV6-6 and TRBJ2-2, with D tentatively TRBD1 (7 bases). V lost 4 bases and J 6 bases, leaving 18 bases between the germline ends. This CDR3 has 16 residues. CDR1 MNHNY and CDR2 SVGAGI come from the germline V gene (reference sequence). In DNA form, the CDR3 reads TGTGCCAGCAGTTCCCCCCGAACAGGGGAGGCCGGGGAGCTGTTTTTT. This gives the protein CASSSPRTGEAGELFF.